One sample yielded the 2 T cell receptor beta chains listed below, sequenced in a study of blood T cell repertoires in COVID-19. Using immunoSEQ multiplex PCR, the repertoire was profiled, and TCRdb retains in-frame clones only, with some absent. The table has over 200,000 clones, around 84% seen once. The sequencing sample was made of PBMCs or T cells enriched from blood (not recorded which). The receptors stem from a man between 40 and 49 years old who had recovered from COVID-19.

This clone was counted a few times. V and J are TRBV2 and TRBJ1-1, with D possibly matching TRBD1 (5 bases). The V end was cut by 3 bases, the J end by 11 bases, with 22 bases between. The CDR3 is 15 amino acids. Germline V gene sequence: CDR1 SNHLY, CDR2 FYNNEI. CDR3 amino acids: CASSDGLGWGGIAFF. CDR3 coding DNA: TGTGCCAGCAGTGACGGTTTGGGGTGGGGCGGAATCGCTTTCTTT.

V and J are TRBV5-6 and TRBJ1-2; D remains ambiguous. The CDR3 is 13 amino acids. Trimming stripped 0 bases from V and 8 bases from J, with 11 bases between. Germline V gene data show CDR1 as SGHDT and CDR2 as YYEEEE. The CDR3 loop is CASSLGSNRGYTF. In DNA form, the CDR3 reads TGTGCCAGCAGCTTGGGGTCGAATCGGGGCTACACCTTC. The full variable domain, rest sourced from reference TRBV5-6 and TRBJ1-2, is DAGVTQSPTHLIKTRGQQVTLRCSPKSGHDTVSWYQQALGQGPQFIFQYYEEEERQRGNFPDRFSGHQFPNYSSELNVNALLLGDSALYLCASSLGSNRGYTFGSGTRLTVV.